Each of the 7 T cell receptor beta chains below was sequenced from the same sample in a study of blood T cell repertoires in COVID-19. Produced via immunoSEQ multiplex PCR; TCRdb's table is partial and in-frame only. This sample has 260,000 or so clones, with 70% to 90% found just once. Sequencing was carried out using PBMCs or T cells enriched from blood (not recorded which). The receptors originated from a man younger than 35 who had recovered from COVID-19.

This chain links TRBV30 with TRBJ1-6; unclear D gene. Germline lookup yields CDR1 GTSNPN and CDR2 SVGIG (reference sequence). V was clipped by 3 bases and J by 1 base, with 19 bases between them. This CDR3 contains 18 residues. In DNA, the CDR3 is TGTGCCTGGAGCATCCCGGGAAGGAGTCGGTCCTATAATTCACCCCTCCACTTT. Translation gives CAWSIPGRSRSYNSPLHF.

The V gene is TRBV5-4, the J gene TRBJ2-2; perhaps TRBD1 as D (6 bases). Germline V CDR1 and CDR2: SGHNT, YYREEE (reference sequence). This CDR3 contains 18 residues. Trimming shortened V by 0 bases and J by 6 bases, and 21 bases separated the two germline ends. The CDR3 DNA sequence: TGTGCCAGCAGCTTGGGGTTGTCAGGGGACGCGGTTTCCGGGGAGCTGTTTTTT. Protein sequence: CASSLGLSGDAVSGELFF. Full variable domain (rest looked up from reference TRBV5-4 and TRBJ2-2): ETGVTQSPTHLIKTRGQQVTLRCSSQSGHNTVSWYQQALGQGPQFIFQYYREEENGRGNFPPRFSGLQFPNYSSELNVNALELDDSALYLCASSLGLSGDAVSGELFFGEGSRLTVL.

The chain uses TRBV6-5 and TRBJ2-7; D is perhaps TRBD1 (5 bases). Per the germline V gene, CDR1 is MNHEY and CDR2 is SVGAGI. CDR3 length: 16 residues. V dropped 4 bases and J dropped 0 bases, with 16 bases sitting between them. The CDR3 sequence is CASSLGLDKSSYEQYF. The CDR3 DNA reads TGTGCCAGCAGTTTGGGGTTGGACAAGAGCTCCTACGAGCAGTACTTC.

This clone was seen just once. The V and J genes are TRBV19 and TRBJ1-1; 7 bases match TRBD1. Germline CDR1 LNHDA, CDR2 SQIVND (reference sequence). V lost 2 bases to trimming and J lost 4 bases; unmatched junction nucleotides: 7. The CDR3 has 15 residues. CDR3 nucleotides: TGTGCCAGTAGTATACTAAACAGGGGAGGCACTGAAGCTTTCTTT. Translation: CASSILNRGGTEAFF.

The chain joins TRBV3-1 (or the pseudogene TRBV3-2) to TRBJ1-1; TRBD1 matches at 8 bases. Trimming cost V 0 bases and J 4 bases; bases outside gene matches: 7. Germline assignment: CDR1 LGHDT and CDR2 YNNKEL (reference sequence). This CDR3 is built from 16 residues. The CDR3 region is CASSQDYRGSLTEAFF. DNA for the CDR3: TGTGCCAGCAGCCAAGATTACAGGGGGTCCCTCACTGAAGCTTTCTTT.

In regard to this clone: Other DNA sequences within the sample encode an identical CDR3. The rearrangement joins TRBV5-1 to TRBJ1-2; possibly TRBD1 for D (5 bases). Trimming pared 2 bases from V and 3 bases from J, leaving 8 bases between. Germline CDR1 SGHRS, CDR2 YFSETQ. The CDR3 is 13 residues long. As DNA, the CDR3 is TGCGCCAGCAGCTTCGGGGGAGACTATGGCTACACCTTC. Its translation is CASSFGGDYGYTF.

The chain uses TRBV5-1 and TRBJ2-7; 13 positions agree with TRBD2. The junction had 8 bases not matched to a gene; V was cut back by 4 bases and J by 4 bases. Germline CDR1 SGHRS, CDR2 YFSETQ. CDR3 length: 16 residues. The CDR3 reads CASSRIGLAGVYEQYF. CDR3 in DNA: TGCGCCAGCAGCAGAATCGGACTAGCGGGAGTATACGAGCAGTACTTC.